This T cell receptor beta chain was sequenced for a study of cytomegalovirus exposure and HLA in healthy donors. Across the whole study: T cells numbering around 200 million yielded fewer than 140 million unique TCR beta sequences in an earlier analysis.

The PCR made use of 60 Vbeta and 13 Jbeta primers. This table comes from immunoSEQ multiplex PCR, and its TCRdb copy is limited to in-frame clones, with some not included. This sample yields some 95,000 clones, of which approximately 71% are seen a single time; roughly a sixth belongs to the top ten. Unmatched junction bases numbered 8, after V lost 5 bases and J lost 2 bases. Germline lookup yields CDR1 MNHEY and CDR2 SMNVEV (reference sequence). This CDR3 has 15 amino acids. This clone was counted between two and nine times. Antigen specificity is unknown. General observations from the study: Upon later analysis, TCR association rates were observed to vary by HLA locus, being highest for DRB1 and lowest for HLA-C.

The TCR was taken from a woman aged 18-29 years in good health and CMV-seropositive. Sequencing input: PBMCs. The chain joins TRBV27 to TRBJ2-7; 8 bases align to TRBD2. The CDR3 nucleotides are TGTGCCAGCAGTCTTCGGGAGGGGGGCACCTACGAGCAGTACTTC. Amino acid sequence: CASSLREGGTYEQYF.